The clone carrying this T cell receptor (beta chain) was counted between two and nine times. The sample is drawn from a study of CD8 T cells in ankylosing spondylitis. Germline values: CDR1 MNHEY, CDR2 SVGAGI. The V segment lost 0 bases and the J segment 2 bases; nucleotides outside the gene matches: 4. This CDR3 has 15 amino acids. TCRdb used MiXCR to reprocess the 5' RACE reads, holding one entry per CDR3 protein. This sample has about 160,000 distinct CDR3 sequences, with around 45% found just once. This receptor was obtained from a male donor with ankylosing spondylitis. The chain links TRBV6-5 to TRBJ2-7; 7 bases align to TRBD2. The material sequenced was synovial fluid, either unsorted or a sorted T cell fraction (not recorded which). The CDR3 DNA follows: TGTGCCAGCAGTTACTCGGGCGGGGGTCCCTACGAGCAGTACTTC. It specifies CASSYSGGGPYEQYF.